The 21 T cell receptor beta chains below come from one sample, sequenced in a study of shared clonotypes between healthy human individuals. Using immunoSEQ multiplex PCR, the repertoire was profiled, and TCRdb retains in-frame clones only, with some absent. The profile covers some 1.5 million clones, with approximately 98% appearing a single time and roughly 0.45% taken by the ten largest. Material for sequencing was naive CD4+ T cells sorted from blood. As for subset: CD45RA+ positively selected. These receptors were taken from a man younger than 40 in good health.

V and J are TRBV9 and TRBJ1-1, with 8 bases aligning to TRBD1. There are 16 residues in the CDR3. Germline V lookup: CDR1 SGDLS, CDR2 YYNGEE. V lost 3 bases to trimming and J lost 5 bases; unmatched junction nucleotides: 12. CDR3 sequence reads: CASSAHRGTMGTEAFF. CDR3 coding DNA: TGTGCCAGCAGCGCCCACAGGGGGACGATGGGGACTGAAGCTTTCTTT.

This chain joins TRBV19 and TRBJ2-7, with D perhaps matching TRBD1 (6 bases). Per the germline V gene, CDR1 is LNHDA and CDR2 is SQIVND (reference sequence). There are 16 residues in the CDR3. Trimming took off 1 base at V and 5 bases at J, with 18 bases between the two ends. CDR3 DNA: TGTGCCAGTAGTATAGGGTGGGCAGGTCCAGGGGACGAGCAGTACTTC. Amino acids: CASSIGWAGPGDEQYF.

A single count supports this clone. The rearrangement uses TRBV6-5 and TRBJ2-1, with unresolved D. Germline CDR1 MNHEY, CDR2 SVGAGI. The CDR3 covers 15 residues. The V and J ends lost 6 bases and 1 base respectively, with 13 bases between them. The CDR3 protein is CASSARGLSYNEQFF. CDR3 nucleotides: TGTGCCAGCAGCGCCAGAGGCCTTTCCTACAATGAGCAGTTCTTC.

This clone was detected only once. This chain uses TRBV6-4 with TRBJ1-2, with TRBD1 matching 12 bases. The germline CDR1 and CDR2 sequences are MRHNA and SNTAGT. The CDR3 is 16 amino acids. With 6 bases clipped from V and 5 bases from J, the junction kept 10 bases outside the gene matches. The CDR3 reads CASSGRDRGLWYGYTF. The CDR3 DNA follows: TGTGCCAGCAGCGGTAGGGACAGGGGGCTATGGTATGGCTACACCTTC.

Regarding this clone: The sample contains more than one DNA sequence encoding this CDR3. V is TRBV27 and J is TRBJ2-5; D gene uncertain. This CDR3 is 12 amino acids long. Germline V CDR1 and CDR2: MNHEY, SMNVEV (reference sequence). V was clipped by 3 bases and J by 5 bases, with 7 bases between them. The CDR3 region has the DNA TGTGCCAGCAGTTTTCGTGGGGAGACCCAGTACTTC. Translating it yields CASSFRGETQYF.

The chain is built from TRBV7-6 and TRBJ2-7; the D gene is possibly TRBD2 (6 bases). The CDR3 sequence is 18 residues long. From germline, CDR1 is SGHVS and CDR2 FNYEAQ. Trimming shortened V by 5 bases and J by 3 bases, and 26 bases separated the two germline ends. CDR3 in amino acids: CASSTLKAAREAFYEQYF. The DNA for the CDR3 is TGTGCCAGCAGCACATTGAAGGCAGCCAGGGAGGCGTTCTACGAGCAGTACTTC.

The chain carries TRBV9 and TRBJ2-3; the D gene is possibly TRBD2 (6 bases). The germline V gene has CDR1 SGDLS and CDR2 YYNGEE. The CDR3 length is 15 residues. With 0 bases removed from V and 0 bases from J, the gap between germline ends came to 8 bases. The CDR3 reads CASSVGGVSTDTQYF. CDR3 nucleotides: TGTGCCAGCAGCGTAGGCGGGGTCAGCACAGATACGCAGTATTTT.

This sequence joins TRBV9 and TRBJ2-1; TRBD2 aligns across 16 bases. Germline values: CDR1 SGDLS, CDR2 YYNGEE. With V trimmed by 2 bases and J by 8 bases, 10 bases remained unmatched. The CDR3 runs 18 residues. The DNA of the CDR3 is TGTGCCAGCAGCGTTGGGACTAGCGGGAGGGCCTTAGTAGATGAGCAGTTCTTC. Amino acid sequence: CASSVGTSGRALVDEQFF.

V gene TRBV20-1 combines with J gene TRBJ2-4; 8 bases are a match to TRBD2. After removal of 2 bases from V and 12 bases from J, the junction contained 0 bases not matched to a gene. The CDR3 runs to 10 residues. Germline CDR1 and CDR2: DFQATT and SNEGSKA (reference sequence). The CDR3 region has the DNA TGCAGTGCTAGACGGGAGGGTCAGTACTTC. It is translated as CSARREGQYF.

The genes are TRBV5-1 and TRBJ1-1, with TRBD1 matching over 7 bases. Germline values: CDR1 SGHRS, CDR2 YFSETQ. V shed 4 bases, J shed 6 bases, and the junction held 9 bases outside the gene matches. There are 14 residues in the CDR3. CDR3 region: CASSKTGDGAEAFF. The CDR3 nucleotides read TGCGCCAGCAGCAAAACAGGGGACGGCGCTGAAGCTTTCTTT.

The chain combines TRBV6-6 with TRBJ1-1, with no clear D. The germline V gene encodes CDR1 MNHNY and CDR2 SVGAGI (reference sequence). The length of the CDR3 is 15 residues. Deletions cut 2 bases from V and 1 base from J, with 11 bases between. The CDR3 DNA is TGTGCCAGCAGTTACCTGGAACCCGGGAACACTGAAGCTTTCTTT. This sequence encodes CASSYLEPGNTEAFF.

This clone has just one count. The CDR3 reads CASRDWKGPNTGELFF. The DNA for the CDR3 is TGTGCCAGCAGGGATTGGAAGGGCCCGAACACCGGGGAGCTGTTTTTT. V and J are TRBV7-8 and TRBJ2-2; D gene unclear. The CDR3 is 16 residues long. Germline CDR1 SGHVS, CDR2 FQNEAQ. V dropped 6 bases and J dropped 0 bases, with 14 bases sitting between them.

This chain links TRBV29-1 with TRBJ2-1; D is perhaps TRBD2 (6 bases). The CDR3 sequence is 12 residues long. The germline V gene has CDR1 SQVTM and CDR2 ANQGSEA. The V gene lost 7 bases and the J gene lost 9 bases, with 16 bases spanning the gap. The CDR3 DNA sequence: TGCAGCGCCTGGGGGAGGCTGGCTGAGCAGTTCTTC. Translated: CSAWGRLAEQFF.

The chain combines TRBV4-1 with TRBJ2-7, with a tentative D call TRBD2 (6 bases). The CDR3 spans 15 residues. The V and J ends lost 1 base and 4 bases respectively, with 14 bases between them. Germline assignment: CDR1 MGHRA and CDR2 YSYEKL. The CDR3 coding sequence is TGCGCCAGCAGCCAAGTCCCCGGCGGGATATACGAGCAGTACTTC. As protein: CASSQVPGGIYEQYF.

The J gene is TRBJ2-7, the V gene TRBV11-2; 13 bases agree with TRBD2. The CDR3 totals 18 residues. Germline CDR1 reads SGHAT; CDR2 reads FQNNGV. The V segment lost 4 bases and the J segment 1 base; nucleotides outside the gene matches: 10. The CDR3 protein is CASSSNPTSGRRSYEQYF. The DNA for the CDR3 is TGTGCCAGCAGCTCAAACCCGACTAGCGGGAGGCGATCCTACGAGCAGTACTTC.

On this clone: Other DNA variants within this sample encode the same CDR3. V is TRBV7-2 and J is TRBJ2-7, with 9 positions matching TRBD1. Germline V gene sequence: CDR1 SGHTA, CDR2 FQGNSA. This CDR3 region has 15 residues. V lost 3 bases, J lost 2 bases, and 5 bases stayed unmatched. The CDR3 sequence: CASSLTGTGPYEQYF. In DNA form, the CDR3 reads TGTGCCAGCAGCTTGACCGGGACAGGGCCCTACGAGCAGTACTTC. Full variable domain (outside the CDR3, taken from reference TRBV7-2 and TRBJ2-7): GAGVSQSPSNKVTEKGKDVELRCDPISGHTALYWYRQSLGQGLEFLIYFQGNSAPDKSGLPSDRFSAERTGGSVSTLTIQRTQQEDSAVYLCASSLTGTGPYEQYFGPGTRLTVT.

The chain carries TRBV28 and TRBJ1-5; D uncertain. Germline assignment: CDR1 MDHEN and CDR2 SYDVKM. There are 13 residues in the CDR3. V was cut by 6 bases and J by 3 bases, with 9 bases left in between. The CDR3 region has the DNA TGTGCCAGCAGATTAAAACTCAATCAGCCCCAGCATTTT. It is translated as CASRLKLNQPQHF.

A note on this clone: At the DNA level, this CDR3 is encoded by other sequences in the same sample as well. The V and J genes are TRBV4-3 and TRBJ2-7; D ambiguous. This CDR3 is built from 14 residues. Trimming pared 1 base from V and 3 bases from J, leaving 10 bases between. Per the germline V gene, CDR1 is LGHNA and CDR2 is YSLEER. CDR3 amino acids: CASSQVGRDYEQYF. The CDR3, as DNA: TGCGCCAGCAGCCAAGTCGGCAGAGACTACGAGCAGTACTTC.

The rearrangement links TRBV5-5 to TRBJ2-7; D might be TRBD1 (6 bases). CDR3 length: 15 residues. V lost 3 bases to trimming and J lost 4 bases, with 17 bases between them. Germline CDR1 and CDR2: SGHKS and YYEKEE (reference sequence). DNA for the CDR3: TGTGCCAGCAGCTCGGACAGAGGGATACGATACGAGCAGTACTTC. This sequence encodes CASSSDRGIRYEQYF.

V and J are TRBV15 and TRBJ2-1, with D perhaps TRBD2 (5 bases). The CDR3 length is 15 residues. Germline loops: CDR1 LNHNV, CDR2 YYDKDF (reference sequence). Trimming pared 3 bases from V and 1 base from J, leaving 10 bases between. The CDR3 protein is CATSREPGSYNEQFF. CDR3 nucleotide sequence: TGTGCCACCAGCAGGGAACCGGGATCCTACAATGAGCAGTTCTTC.

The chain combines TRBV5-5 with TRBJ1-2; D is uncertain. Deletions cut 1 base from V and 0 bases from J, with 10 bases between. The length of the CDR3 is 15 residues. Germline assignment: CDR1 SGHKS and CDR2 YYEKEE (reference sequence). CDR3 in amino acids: CASSLSPDPNYGYTF. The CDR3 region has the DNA TGTGCCAGCAGCTTGTCGCCAGACCCTAACTATGGCTACACCTTC.